This T cell receptor (beta chain) originates from a study of T cell responses to AZD1222 COVID-19 vaccine. Study-wide background: Combined were second doses at about 4 or about 12 weeks.

CDR3 length: 16 amino acids. The junction had 6 bases not matched to a gene; V was cut back by 1 base and J by 2 bases. In germline, CDR1 is LGHDT, CDR2 YNNKEL (reference sequence). Sequencing was performed with immunoSEQ multiplex PCR; in TCRdb, only in-frame clones are kept and a portion is missing. The table records 100,000 or so clones, less than 90% of them present only once. Notes on the study in general: Dominant CD4 TCR responses targeted spike regions 160-218 and 743-854.

Regarding this clone: Its antigen is not identified.

Source: peripheral blood, taken on day 0 of AZD1222 vaccination. The origin of this receptor is an adult in good health. This chain connects TRBV3-1 (or the pseudogene TRBV3-2) to TRBJ2-7; 9 nucleotides line up with TRBD2. CDR3 in amino acids: CASSQGRIAGAYEQYF. The CDR3 DNA reads as TGTGCCAGCAGCCAAGGTAGAATAGCGGGGGCCTACGAGCAGTACTTC.